Shown below are 14 T cell receptor beta chains from a single sample sequenced in a study of post-analysis software for immune sequencing data (dated by TCRdb to 2014 to 2015). The antigens these receptors bind are not known. Library construction relied on PCR. The sequencer listed for this sample is Illumina HiSeq 2500. To reduce PCR and sequencing biases, unique molecular identifiers were built into the TCR beta cDNA libraries. TCRdb reprocessing: public reads trimmed at Q25 with fastp, clones called with MiXCR, in-frame beta chains kept. Rows merge per CDR3 protein into single entries with the most common DNA and genes. In this sample the table shows some 690,000 distinct CDR3 sequences, 55% to 70% of which occur a single time. Approximately 10% of the sample is in the top ten clones. Study-wide findings and limitations: Roughly 5 TRBV segments, including TRBV5-6, TRBV5-1 and TRBV20-1, were significantly more frequent in patients than controls.

Input material: blood. These receptors originate from a girl aged 2 to 10 with multiple sclerosis.

This chain joins TRBV6-2 or TRBV6-3 and TRBJ2-3; TRBD1 matches 11 bases. CDR1 MNHEY and CDR2 SVGEGT come from the germline V gene. The CDR3 sequence is 19 residues long. V was clipped by 0 bases and J by 3 bases; unmatched bases: 11. The CDR3: CASSYSSSYGDRGTDTQYF. Written as DNA, the CDR3 is TGTGCCAGCAGTTACTCCTCGTCCTATGGGGACAGGGGGACAGATACGCAGTATTTT.

The chain uses TRBV7-2 and TRBJ2-5; tentatively, D is TRBD2 (5 bases). Trimming took 4 bases from V and 5 from J, leaving 14 bases between them. Germline V gene sequence: CDR1 SGHTA, CDR2 FQGNSA. The CDR3 consists of 14 residues. The CDR3 sequence is CASSSAGLTETQYF. The CDR3 nucleotides read TGTGCCAGCAGCTCCGCCGGACTTACGGAGACCCAGTACTTC.

The chain joins TRBV29-1 to TRBJ1-2; a possible D gene is TRBD1 (5 bases). Trimming pared 6 bases from V and 8 bases from J, leaving 16 bases between. This CDR3 is built from 12 residues. Germline V gene sequence: CDR1 SQVTM, CDR2 ANQGSEA. This chain's CDR3 is CSVDGSGGGYTF. The CDR3 nucleotides read TGCAGCGTGGACGGGAGTGGGGGAGGCTACACCTTC.

V gene TRBV7-6 combines with J gene TRBJ2-3; 11 bases agree with TRBD2. V trimming: 1 base; J trimming: 2 bases; junction bases outside the gene matches: 11. This CDR3 has 19 amino acids. The V gene's germline CDR1 is SGHVS and CDR2 FNYEAQ. The CDR3 loop is CASSLEAPGTSGPTDTQYF. The CDR3 DNA reads as TGTGCCAGCAGCTTAGAAGCCCCCGGGACTAGCGGACCCACAGATACGCAGTATTTT.

The chain uses TRBV20-1 and TRBJ2-1; D call uncertain. Germline values: CDR1 DFQATT, CDR2 SNEGSKA (reference sequence). This CDR3 has 12 residues. For the CDR3, the DNA is TGCAGAACGAGCTCAGCTGGTGGTGAGCAGTTCTTC. It yields the protein CRTSSAGGEQFF.

The chain combines TRBV4-3 with TRBJ1-4; the D gene is possibly TRBD1 (6 bases). Germline loops: CDR1 LGHNA, CDR2 YSLEER. V lost 0 bases to trimming and J lost 6 bases, with 23 bases between them. This CDR3 is built from 19 residues. CDR3 residues: CASSQDRPTGSLADEKLFF. As DNA, the CDR3 is TGCGCCAGCAGCCAAGATCGACCTACAGGGTCGTTGGCGGATGAAAAACTGTTTTTT.

This clonotype was counted only a few times. An end of the junction does not agree with germline; a read error may underlie this. The chain links TRBV7-7 to TRBJ2-1; TRBD2 aligns across 7 bases. The CDR3 runs to 15 residues. From germline, CDR1 is SSHAT and CDR2 FNYEAQ (reference sequence). In DNA, the CDR3 is TGTGCTAGCAGCTTAGGAGGCGCGGGAGTGCTTGAGCAGTTCTTC. This gives the protein CASSLGGAGVLEQFF.

V usage is TRBV20-1 and J usage is TRBJ2-7; 10 nucleotides agree with TRBD2. Per germline, CDR1 DFQATT and CDR2 SNEGSKA (reference sequence). V lost 2 bases and J lost 5; bases outside the gene matches: 6. This CDR3 has 14 amino acids. CDR3 sequence reads: CSARYLAGADEQYF. Written as DNA, the CDR3 is TGCAGTGCTAGATACCTAGCGGGAGCCGACGAGCAGTACTTC.

The chain joins TRBV7-2 to TRBJ1-2, with D hard to call. The CDR3 runs to 18 residues. Germline CDR1 SGHTA, CDR2 FQGNSA. Trimming pared 1 base from V and 2 bases from J, leaving 20 bases between. The CDR3 here is CASSLVISSSTANYGYTF. CDR3 DNA: TGTGCCAGCAGCTTAGTGATCAGCTCTTCCACTGCAAACTATGGCTACACCTTC.

This rearrangement joins TRBV27 to TRBJ2-3; 7 bases map to TRBD2. With 6 bases clipped from V and 2 bases from J, the junction kept 8 bases outside the gene matches. Germline V gene lookup returns CDR1 MNHEY and CDR2 SMNVEV (reference sequence). This CDR3 is 15 amino acids long. The chain's CDR3 is CASRAGVVFTDTQYF. The CDR3 DNA sequence: TGTGCCAGCAGGGCGGGGGTTGTTTTCACAGATACGCAGTATTTT.

The CDR3 here is CASSLPTSGGNNEQFF. In DNA form, the CDR3 reads TGTGCCAGCAGCTTACCGACTAGCGGGGGAAACAATGAGCAGTTCTTC. The chain links TRBV7-8 to TRBJ2-1; 12 positions match TRBD2. CDR3 size: 16 residues. V trimming: 2 bases; J trimming: 5 bases; junction bases outside the gene matches: 4. From germline, CDR1 is SGHVS and CDR2 FQNEAQ.

The gene calls are TRBV25-1 and TRBJ2-7; the D is unclear. Germline-derived CDR1 and CDR2 are MGHDK and SYGVNS. The CDR3 is 13 residues long. Deletions cut 3 bases from V and 0 bases from J, with 6 bases between. CDR3 protein: CASSDGDSYEQYF. The CDR3, as DNA: TGTGCCAGCAGTGACGGAGACTCCTACGAGCAGTACTTC.

Comment on this clonotype: The germline gene is not matched at one end of the junction; a read error may be the cause. V gene TRBV7-3 combines with J gene TRBJ1-1; D is possibly TRBD1 (5 bases). The CDR3 covers 14 residues. Germline V gives CDR1 SGHTA, CDR2 FQGTGA. The CDR3 sequence: CASSIDSLNTEAFF. DNA of the CDR3: TGTGCCAGCAGCATCGACAGTTTGAATACTGAAGCTTTCTTT.

Comment on this clonotype: Its ends do not fully match the called genes, so a read error is possible. This sequence joins TRBV25-1 and TRBJ1-4; TRBD1 agrees at 8 bases. Germline lookup yields CDR1 MGHDK and CDR2 SYGVNS. The CDR3 is made up of 15 amino acids. The CDR3 coding sequence is TGTGCCGGCAGTGCTATGACAGGGGCGGGGGAAAAACTGTTTTTT. Protein product: CAGSAMTGAGEKLFF.